This T cell receptor beta chain was identified during a study of T cells in Graves' hyperthyroidism and ophthalmopathy. Patients aged 18 to 65 had newly diagnosed hyperthyroidism lasting under 2 months. Amplification of TCR beta CDR3 regions used RNA as the template. TCR CDR3 underwent first-round RT-PCR with the HTBI primer set. TCRdb fed the multiplex PCR reads into MiXCR, producing one record per CDR3 protein. The table has about 270,000 distinct CDR3 sequences, 25% to 30% seen once. This clonotype has ten or more counts. The CDR3 consists of 16 residues. Deletions cut 3 bases from V and 4 bases from J, with 19 bases between. In germline, CDR1 is SGDLS, CDR2 YYNGEE.

This clonotype originated in a man aged 40-55 years with Graves' hyperthyroidism that later progressed to Graves' ophthalmopathy. The sequenced material came from blood. The chain couples TRBV9 to TRBJ1-1; D is unresolved. CDR3 region: CASSADGLTVVTEAFF. In DNA, the CDR3 is TGTGCCAGCAGCGCGGACGGCTTAACTGTAGTCACTGAAGCTTTCTTT.